Described below is a single TCR beta chain sequence and its context. A single record per CDR3 protein comes from TCRdb applying MiXCR to the reads. The sample has about 240,000 distinct CDR3 sequences; roughly 6.5% are singletons. Trimming pared 1 base from V and 4 bases from J, leaving 7 bases between. The CDR3 sequence is 14 residues long. The V gene's germline CDR1 is LGHNA and CDR2 YNFKEQ. The data were obtained in a study of T cell repertoires in cytomegalovirus infection. Sequencing was performed on PBMCs. The source of this sequence is a human donor in good health (CMV status not recorded). Some clones in this sample may be carry-over from other donors' samples. This rearrangement joins TRBV4-2 to TRBJ2-2; D gene unclear. Here the CDR3 DNA reads TGTGCCAGCAGCCAAGTGGTCTTCACCGGGGAGCTGTTTTTT. This encodes CASSQVVFTGELFF.